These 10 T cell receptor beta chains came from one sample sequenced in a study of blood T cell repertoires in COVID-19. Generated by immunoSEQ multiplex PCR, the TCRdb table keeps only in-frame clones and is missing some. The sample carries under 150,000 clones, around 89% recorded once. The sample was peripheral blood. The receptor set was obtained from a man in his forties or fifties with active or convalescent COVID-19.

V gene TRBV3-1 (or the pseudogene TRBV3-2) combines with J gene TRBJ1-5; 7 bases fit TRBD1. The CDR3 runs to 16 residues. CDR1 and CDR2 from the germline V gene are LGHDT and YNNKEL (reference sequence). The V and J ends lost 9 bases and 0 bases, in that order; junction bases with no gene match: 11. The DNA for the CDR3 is TGTGCCAGTCCGGGACAGTACACTTATAGCAATCAGCCCCAGCATTTT. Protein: CASPGQYTYSNQPQHF.

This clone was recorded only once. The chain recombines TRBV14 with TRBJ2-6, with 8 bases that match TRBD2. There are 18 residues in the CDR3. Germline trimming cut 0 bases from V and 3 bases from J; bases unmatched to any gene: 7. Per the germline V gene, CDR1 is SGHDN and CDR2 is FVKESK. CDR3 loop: CASSQDGRGASGANVLTF. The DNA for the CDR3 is TGTGCCAGCAGCCAAGATGGGCGGGGGGCTAGTGGGGCCAACGTCCTGACTTTC.

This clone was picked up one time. CDR3 protein: CASGFSVLSVSSYNSPLHF. In nucleotides, the CDR3 is TGTGCTAGTGGTTTCTCGGTCCTTTCCGTAAGCTCCTATAATTCACCCCTCCACTTT. The genes are TRBV12-5 and TRBJ1-6, with D unclear. This CDR3 region has 19 residues. The germline V gene encodes CDR1 LGHNT and CDR2 FRNRAP. V lost 3 bases and J lost 0, with 18 bases in between.

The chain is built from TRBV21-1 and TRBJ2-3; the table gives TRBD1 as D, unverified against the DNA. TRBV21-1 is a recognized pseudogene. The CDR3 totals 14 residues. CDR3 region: CASNSRTETDTQYF. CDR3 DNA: TGTGCCAGCAATTCCCGGACAGAGACAGATACGCAGTATTTT.

As DNA, the CDR3 is TGCGCCAGCAGGGGACCGGGACTAGCAATACAAGAGACCCAGTACTTC. Residues: CASRGPGLAIQETQYF. The gene calls are TRBV10-2 and TRBJ2-5; 9 bases line up with TRBD2. Trimming took 6 bases from V and 2 from J; bases not matched to a gene: 10. The germline CDR1 and CDR2 sequences are WSHSY and SAAADI. The CDR3 is made up of 16 amino acids.

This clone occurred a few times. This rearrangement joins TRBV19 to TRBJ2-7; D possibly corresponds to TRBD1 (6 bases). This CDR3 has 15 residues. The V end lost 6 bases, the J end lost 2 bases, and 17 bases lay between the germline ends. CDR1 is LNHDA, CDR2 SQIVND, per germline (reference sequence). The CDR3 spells CASRLSDRSAYEQYF. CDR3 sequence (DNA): TGTGCCAGTAGGTTATCTGACAGGTCCGCCTACGAGCAGTACTTC.

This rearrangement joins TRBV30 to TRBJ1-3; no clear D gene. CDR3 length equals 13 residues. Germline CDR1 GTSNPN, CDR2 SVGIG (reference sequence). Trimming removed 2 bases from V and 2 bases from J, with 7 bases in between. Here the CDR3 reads CAWSPETGNTIYF. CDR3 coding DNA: TGTGCCTGGAGTCCAGAAACTGGAAACACCATATATTTT.

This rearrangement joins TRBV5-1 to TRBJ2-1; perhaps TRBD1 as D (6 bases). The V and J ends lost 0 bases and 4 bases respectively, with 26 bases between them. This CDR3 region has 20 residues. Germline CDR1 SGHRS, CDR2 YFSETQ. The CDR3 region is CASSLGGGFLLLQGYNEQFF. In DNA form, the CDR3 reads TGCGCCAGCAGCTTGGGTGGGGGCTTCCTACTACTACAGGGATACAATGAGCAGTTCTTC.

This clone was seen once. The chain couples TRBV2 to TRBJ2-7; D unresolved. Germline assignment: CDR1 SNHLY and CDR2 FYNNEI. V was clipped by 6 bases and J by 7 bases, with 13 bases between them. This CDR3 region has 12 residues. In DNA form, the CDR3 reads TGTGCCAGCAGGGCCTTCCCCCAGGAGCAGTACTTC. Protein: CASRAFPQEQYF.

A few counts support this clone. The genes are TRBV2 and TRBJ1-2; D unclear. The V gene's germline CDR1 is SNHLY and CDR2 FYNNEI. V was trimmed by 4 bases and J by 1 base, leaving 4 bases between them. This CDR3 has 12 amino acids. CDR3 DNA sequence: TGTGCCAGCAGTGGAGATAACTATGGCTACACCTTC. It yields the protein CASSGDNYGYTF.